This TCR beta chain was profiled in a study of blood T cells in healthy people across ages. The CDR3 totals 14 residues. Per the germline V gene, CDR1 is ENHRY and CDR2 is SYGVKD. V dropped 11 bases and J dropped 4; count of bases not matched to a gene: 10. Next came a second PCR, run for about 7 to 12 cycles, which used a sample-barcoded 5' primer along with a J-beta primer mix. TCRdb used MiXCR to reprocess the 5' RACE reads, holding one entry per CDR3 protein. This table holds some 750,000 distinct CDR3 sequences, 22% found once. This TCR derives from a man in his 70s in good health. The sample was blood. The V call is TRBV10-3, the J call TRBJ2-4; 8 nucleotides agree with TRBD2. The CDR3 region is CAARGAGGKNIQYF. CDR3 bases: TGTGCCGCCCGAGGGGCGGGAGGTAAAAACATTCAGTACTTC.